This T cell receptor (beta chain) was identified during a study of a mutant IDH1 vaccine in newly diagnosed glioma. Looking at the study overall: V12 came at week 35, V13 at week 47.

The method was immunoSEQ multiplex PCR; TCRdb's version includes in-frame clones alone and lacks a portion of them. The data hold tens of thousands of clones, with 75% to 85% observed a single time. Specified time point: week 47, end of study. The study gave 300 ug of mutant IDH1 20-mer peptide per vaccine dose, with topical imiquimod. Donor tumors were new WHO grade 3 or 4 IDH1-mutant, ATRX-lost astrocytomas. Per the germline V gene, CDR1 is MNHEY and CDR2 is SMNVEV (reference sequence). CDR3 size: 19 residues. V lost 5 bases, J lost 5 bases, and 28 bases lay in between. Remarks on this clone: The antigen remains unidentified.

Study-level results: Immune responses induced by vaccination arose in 93.3% of the patients.

The specimen was PBMCs, collected from a glioma patient whose treatment included an IDH1 peptide vaccine. This chain uses TRBV27 with TRBJ1-5, with D perhaps matching TRBD1 (6 bases). This clonotype was sampled from a man in his forties with glioma. The CDR3, as DNA: TGTGCCAGCAGTGAACTTTGGACAGCCGCCGGCGATCAGGATCAGCCCCAGCATTTT. It encodes CASSELWTAAGDQDQPQHF.